The present entry profiles one TCR beta chain with its context. This CDR3 comprises 14 residues. With 8 bases removed from V and 0 bases from J, the gap between germline ends came to 12 bases. The V gene's germline CDR1 is SEHNR and CDR2 FQNEAQ (reference sequence). The data were taken from a study of early T cells in non-severe SARS-CoV-2 infection. TCRdb processed the 5' RACE reads anew with MiXCR; each CDR3 protein has one entry. Among 100,000 to 150,000 distinct CDR3 sequences, 14% to 15% were seen once, and the ten largest hold 21%. Sequenced input: whole blood. The origin of this receptor is an adult who was a healthcare worker with PCR-confirmed SARS-CoV-2 infection or an uninfected control (not recorded which). The chain uses TRBV7-9 and TRBJ2-3; tentative D call: TRBD1 (5 bases). As DNA, the CDR3 is TGTGCCAGCTTAGGGGCTGTTAGCACAGATACGCAGTATTTT. Its translation: CASLGAVSTDTQYF. Full variable domain (outside the CDR3, taken from reference TRBV7-9 and TRBJ2-3): DTGVSQNPRHKITKRGQNVTFRCDPISEHNRLYWYRQTLGQGPEFLTYFQNEAQLEKSRLLSDRFSAERPKGSFSTLEIQRTEQGDSAMYLCASLGAVSTDTQYFGPGTRLTVL.